This T cell receptor (beta chain) came from a study of blood T cell repertoires in COVID-19. The CDR3 runs 15 residues. Per the germline V gene, CDR1 is MDHEN and CDR2 is SYDVKM. Trimming at V came to 10 bases and at J to 2 bases, leaving 8 bases not matched to a gene. Sequenced by immunoSEQ multiplex PCR; TCRdb stores in-frame clones only, minus some. The data contain 200,000 to 250,000 clones, 82% of them singletons. In Seattle, patients joined the study during active infection and were tracked longitudinally. Material for sequencing was peripheral blood. The sequence was obtained from a woman in her 70s with COVID-19, enrolled during active disease. V gene TRBV28 combines with J gene TRBJ2-4; 10 nucleotides line up with TRBD1. CDR3 nucleotide sequence: TGTGCCACCTTGGGGACAGGGGCGCCCAAAAACATTCAGTACTTC. Translating it yields CATLGTGAPKNIQYF.